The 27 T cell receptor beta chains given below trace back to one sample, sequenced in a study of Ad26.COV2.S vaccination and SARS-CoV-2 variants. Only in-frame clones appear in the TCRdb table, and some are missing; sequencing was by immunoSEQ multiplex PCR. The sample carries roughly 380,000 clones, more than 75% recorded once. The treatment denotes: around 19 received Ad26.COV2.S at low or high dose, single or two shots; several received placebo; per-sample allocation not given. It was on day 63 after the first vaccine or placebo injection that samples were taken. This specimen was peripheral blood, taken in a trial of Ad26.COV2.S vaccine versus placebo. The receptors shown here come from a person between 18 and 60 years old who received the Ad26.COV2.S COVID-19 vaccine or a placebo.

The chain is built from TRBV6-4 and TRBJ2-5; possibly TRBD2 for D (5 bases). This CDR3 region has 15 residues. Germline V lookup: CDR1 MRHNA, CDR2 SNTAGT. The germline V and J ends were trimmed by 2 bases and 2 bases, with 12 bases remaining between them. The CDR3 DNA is TGTGCCAGCAGTGACCCCTTTAGCGTACAAGAGACCCAGTACTTC. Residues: CASSDPFSVQETQYF.

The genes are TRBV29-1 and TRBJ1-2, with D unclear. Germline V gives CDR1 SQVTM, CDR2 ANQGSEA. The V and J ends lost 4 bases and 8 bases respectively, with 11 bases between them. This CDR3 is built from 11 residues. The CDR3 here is CSVGGDEGYTF. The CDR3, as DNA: TGCAGCGTTGGAGGAGATGAGGGCTACACCTTC.

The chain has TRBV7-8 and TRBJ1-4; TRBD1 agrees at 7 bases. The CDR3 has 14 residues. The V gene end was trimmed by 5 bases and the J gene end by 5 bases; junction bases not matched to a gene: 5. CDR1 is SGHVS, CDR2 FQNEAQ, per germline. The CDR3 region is CASSQDRNNEKLFF. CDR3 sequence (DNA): TGTGCCAGCAGCCAGGACAGGAACAATGAAAAACTGTTTTTT.

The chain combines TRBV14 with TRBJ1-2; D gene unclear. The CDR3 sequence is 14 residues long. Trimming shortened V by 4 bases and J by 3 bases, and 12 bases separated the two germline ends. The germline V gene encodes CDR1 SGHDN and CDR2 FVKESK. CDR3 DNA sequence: TGTGCCAGCAGCCGCGTGGTTGGGGACTATGGCTACACCTTC. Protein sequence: CASSRVVGDYGYTF.

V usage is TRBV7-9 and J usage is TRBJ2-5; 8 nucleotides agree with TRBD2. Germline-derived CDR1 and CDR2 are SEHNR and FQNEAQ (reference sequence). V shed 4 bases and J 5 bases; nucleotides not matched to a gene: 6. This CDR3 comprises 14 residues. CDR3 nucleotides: TGTGCCAGCAGCTCCTGGACGGGAGGGGAGACCCAGTACTTC. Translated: CASSSWTGGETQYF. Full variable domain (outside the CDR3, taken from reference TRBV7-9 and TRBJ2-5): DTGVSQNPRHKITKRGQNVTFRCDPISEHNRLYWYRQTLGQGPEFLTYFQNEAQLEKSRLLSDRFSAERPKGSFSTLEIQRTEQGDSAMYLCASSSWTGGETQYFGPGTRLLVL.

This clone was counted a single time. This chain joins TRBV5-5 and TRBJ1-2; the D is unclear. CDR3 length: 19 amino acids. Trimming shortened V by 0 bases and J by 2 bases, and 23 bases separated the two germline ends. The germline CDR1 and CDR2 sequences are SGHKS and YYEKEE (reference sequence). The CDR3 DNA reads TGTGCCAGCAGCTTGGCCGGGCCCATCTCTCTTTCAGTCAACTATGGCTACACCTTC. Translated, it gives CASSLAGPISLSVNYGYTF. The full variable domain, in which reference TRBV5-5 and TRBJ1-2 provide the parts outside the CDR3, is DAGVTQSPTHLIKTRGQQVTLRCSPISGHKSVSWYQQVLGQGPQFIFQYYEKEERGRGNFPDRFSARQFPNYSSELNVNALLLGDSALYLCASSLAGPISLSVNYGYTFGSGTRLTVV.

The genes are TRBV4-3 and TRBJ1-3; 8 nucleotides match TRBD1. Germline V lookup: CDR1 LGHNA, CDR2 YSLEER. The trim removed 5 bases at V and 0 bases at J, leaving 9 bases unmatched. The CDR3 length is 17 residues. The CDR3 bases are TGCGCCAGCAGCAAATTCAGACAGGGGAGCTCTGGAAACACCATATATTTT. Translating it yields CASSKFRQGSSGNTIYF.

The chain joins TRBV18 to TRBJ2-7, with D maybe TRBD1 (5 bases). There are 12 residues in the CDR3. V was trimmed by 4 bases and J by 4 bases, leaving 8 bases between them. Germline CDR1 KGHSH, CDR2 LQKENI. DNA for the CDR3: TGTGCCAGCTCACTCGACAGTTACGAGCAGTACTTC. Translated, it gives CASSLDSYEQYF.

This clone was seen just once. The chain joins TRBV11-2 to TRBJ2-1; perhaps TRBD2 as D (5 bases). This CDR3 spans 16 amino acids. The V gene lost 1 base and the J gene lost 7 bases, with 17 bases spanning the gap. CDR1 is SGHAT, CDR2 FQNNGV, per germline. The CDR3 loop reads CASSLAGDGFVNEQFF. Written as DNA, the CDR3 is TGTGCCAGCAGCTTAGCCGGGGATGGATTTGTGAATGAGCAGTTCTTC.

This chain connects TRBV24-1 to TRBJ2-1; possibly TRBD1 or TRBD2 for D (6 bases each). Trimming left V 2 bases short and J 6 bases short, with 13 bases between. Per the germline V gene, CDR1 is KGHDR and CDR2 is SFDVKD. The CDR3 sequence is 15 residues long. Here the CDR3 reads CATSDYTGAGNEQFF. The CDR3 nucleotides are TGTGCCACCAGTGATTATACGGGGGCGGGCAATGAGCAGTTCTTC.

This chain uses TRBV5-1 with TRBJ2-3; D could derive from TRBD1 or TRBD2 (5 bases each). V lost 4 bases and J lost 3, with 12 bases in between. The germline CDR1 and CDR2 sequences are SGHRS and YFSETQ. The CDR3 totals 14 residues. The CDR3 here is CASSPGTTTDTQYF. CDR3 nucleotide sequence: TGCGCCAGCAGCCCCGGGACGACAACAGATACGCAGTATTTT.

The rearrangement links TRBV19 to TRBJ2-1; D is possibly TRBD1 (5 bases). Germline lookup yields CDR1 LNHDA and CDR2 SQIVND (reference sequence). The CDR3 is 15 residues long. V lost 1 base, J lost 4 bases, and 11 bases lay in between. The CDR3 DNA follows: TGTGCCAGTAGTATAGGACAGACACTATACAATGAGCAGTTCTTC. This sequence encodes CASSIGQTLYNEQFF.

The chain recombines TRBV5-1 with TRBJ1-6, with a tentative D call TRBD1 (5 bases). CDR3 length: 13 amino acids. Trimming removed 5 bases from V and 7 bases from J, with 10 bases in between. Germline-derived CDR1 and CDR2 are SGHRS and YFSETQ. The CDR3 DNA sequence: TGCGCCAGCAGGGGGGATTTCAATTCACCCCTCCACTTT. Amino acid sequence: CASRGDFNSPLHF.

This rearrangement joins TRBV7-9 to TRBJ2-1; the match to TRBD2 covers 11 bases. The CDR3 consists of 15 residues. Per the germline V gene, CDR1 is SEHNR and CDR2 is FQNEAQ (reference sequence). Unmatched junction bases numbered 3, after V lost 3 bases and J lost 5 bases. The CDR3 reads CASSLGLAENNEQFF. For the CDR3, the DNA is TGTGCCAGCAGCTTGGGACTAGCGGAGAACAATGAGCAGTTCTTC.

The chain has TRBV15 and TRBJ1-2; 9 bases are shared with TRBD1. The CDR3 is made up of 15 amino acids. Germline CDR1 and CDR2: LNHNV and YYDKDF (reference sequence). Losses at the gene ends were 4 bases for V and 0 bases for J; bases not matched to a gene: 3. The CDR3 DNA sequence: TGTGCCACCAGCAATTGGGACAGGGCTAACTATGGCTACACCTTC. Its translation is CATSNWDRANYGYTF.

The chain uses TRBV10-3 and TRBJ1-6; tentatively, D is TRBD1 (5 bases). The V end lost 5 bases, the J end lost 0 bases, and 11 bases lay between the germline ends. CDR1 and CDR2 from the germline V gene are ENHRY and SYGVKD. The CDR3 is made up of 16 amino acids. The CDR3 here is CAISRDRSSYNSPLHF. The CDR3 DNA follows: TGTGCCATCAGTCGGGACCGGAGCTCCTATAATTCACCCCTCCACTTT.

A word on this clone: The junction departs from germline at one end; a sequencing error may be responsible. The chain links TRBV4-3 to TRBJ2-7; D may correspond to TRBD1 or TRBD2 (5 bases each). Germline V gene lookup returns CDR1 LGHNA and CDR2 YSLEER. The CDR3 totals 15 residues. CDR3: CASSPSLWGPIRVDF. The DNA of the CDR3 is TGCGCCAGCAGCCCCTCCCTTTGGGGACCCATCCGGGTCGACTTC.

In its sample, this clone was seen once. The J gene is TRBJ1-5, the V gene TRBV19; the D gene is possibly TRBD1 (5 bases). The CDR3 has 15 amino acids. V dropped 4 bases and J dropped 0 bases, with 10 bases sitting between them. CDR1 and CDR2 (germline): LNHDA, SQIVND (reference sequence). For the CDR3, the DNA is TGTGCCAGTAGTAAAACAGGCAATAGCAATCAGCCCCAGCATTTT. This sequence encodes CASSKTGNSNQPQHF.

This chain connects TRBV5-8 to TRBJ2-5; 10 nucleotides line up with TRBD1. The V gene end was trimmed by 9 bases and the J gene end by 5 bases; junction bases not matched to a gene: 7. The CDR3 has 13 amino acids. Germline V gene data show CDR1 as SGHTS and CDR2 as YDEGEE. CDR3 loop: CATGDRGRETQYF. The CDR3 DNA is TGTGCCACCGGCGACAGGGGGCGGGAGACCCAGTACTTC.

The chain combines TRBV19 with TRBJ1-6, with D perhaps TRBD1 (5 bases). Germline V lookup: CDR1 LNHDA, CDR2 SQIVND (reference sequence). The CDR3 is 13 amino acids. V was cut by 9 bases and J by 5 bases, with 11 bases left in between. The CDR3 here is CASDMGHNSPLHF. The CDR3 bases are TGTGCCAGCGATATGGGGCATAATTCACCCCTCCACTTT.

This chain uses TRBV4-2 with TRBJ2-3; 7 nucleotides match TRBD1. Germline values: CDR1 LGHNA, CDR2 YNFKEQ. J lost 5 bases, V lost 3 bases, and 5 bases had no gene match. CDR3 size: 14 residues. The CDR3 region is CASSHGTAGDTQYF. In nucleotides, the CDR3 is TGTGCCAGCAGCCATGGGACAGCCGGAGATACGCAGTATTTT.

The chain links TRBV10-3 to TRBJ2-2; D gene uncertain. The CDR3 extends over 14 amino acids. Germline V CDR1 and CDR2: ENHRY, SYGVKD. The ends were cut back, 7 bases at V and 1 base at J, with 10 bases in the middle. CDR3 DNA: TGTGCCATCACTTTTTCCCAGAACACCGGGGAGCTGTTTTTT. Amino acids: CAITFSQNTGELFF.

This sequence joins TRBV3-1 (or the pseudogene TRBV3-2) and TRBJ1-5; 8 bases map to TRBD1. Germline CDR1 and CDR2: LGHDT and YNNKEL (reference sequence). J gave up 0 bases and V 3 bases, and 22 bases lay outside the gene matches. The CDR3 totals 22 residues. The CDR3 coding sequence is TGTGCCAGCAGCCACTTCCTGTCACTGGCAGGGGGCGACCTCTATAGCAATCAGCCCCAGCATTTT. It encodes CASSHFLSLAGGDLYSNQPQHF.

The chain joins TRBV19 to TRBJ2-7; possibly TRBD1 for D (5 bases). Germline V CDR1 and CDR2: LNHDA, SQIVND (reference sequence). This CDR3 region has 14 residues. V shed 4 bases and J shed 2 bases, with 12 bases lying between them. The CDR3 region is CASSKRGLAYEQYF. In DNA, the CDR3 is TGTGCCAGTAGTAAAAGGGGTTTAGCCTACGAGCAGTACTTC.

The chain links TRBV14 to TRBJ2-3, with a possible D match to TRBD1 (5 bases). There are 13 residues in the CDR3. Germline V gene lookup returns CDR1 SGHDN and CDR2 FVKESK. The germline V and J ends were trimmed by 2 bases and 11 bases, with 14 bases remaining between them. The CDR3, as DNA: TGTGCCAGCAGCCAACAGGCAGGGTTGTTGCAGTATTTT. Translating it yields CASSQQAGLLQYF. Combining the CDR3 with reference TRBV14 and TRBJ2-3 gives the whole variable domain EAGVTQFPSHSVIEKGQTVTLRCDPISGHDNLYWYRRVMGKEIKFLLHFVKESKQDESGMPNNRFLAERTGGTYSTLKVQPAELEDSGVYFCASSQQAGLLQYFGPGTRLTVL.

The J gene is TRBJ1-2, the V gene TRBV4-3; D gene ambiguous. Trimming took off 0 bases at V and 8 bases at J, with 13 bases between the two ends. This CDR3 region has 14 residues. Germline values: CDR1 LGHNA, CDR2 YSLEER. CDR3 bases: TGCGCCAGCAGCCAAGAAGCAGCGATTGGAGGCTACACCTTC. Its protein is CASSQEAAIGGYTF.

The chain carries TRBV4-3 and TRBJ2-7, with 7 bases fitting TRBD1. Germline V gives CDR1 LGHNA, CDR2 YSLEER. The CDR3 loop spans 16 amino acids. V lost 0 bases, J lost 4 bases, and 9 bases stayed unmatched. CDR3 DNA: TGCGCCAGCAGCCAAGATGTGAACAGGGGATCTTACGAGCAGTACTTC. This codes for CASSQDVNRGSYEQYF.